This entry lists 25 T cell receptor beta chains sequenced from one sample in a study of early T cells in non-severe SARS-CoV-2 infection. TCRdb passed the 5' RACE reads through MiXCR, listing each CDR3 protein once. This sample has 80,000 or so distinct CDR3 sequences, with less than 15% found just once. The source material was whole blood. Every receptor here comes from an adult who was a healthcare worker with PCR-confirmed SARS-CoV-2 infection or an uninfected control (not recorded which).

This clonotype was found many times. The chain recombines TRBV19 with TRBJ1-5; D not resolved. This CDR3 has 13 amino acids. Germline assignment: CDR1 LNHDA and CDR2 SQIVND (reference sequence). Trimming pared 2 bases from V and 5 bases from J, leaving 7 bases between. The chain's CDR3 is CASSIQLYQPQHF. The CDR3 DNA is TGTGCCAGTAGTATACAGCTTTATCAGCCCCAGCATTTT. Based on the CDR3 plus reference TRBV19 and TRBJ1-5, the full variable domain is DGGITQSPKYLFRKEGQNVTLSCEQNLNHDAMYWYRQDPGQGLRLIYYSQIVNDFQKGDIAEGYSVSREKKESFPLTVTSAQKNPTAFYLCASSIQLYQPQHFGDGTRLSIL.

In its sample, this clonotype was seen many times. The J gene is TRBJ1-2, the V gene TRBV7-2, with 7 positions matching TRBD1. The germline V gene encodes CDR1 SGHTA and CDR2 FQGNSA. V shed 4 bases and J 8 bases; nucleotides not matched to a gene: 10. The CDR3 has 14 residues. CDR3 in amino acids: CASSSTDRLDGYTF. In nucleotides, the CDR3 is TGTGCCAGCAGCTCCACGGACAGGTTAGACGGCTACACCTTC.

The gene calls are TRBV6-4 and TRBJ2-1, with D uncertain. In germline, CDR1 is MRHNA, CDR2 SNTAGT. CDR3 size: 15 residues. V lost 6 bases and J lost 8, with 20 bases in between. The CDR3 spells CASSPQTSANDEQFF. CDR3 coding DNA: TGTGCCAGCAGCCCCCAAACCTCCGCCAATGATGAGCAGTTCTTC.

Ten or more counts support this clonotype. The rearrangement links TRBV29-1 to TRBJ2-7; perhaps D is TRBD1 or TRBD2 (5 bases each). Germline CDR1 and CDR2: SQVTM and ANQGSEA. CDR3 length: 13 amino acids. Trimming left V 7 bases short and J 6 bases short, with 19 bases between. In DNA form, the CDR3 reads TGCAGCGCCGGACGGGGCGAGGGCTCCGAGCAGTACTTC. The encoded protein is CSAGRGEGSEQYF.

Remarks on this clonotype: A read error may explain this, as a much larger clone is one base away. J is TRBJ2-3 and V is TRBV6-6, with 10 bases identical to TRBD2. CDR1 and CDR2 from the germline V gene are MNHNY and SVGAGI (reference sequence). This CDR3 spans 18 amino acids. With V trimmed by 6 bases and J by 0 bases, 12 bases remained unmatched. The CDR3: CASRMSGRVGSSTDTQYF. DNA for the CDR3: TGTGCCAGCAGGATGAGCGGGAGGGTCGGATCGAGCACAGATACGCAGTATTTT.

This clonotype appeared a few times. The CDR3 DNA reads as TGCGCCAGCAGCCGAAGCCCAGGGGCTGCCGGGGAGCTGTTTTTT. As protein: CASSRSPGAAGELFF. This sequence joins TRBV4-1 and TRBJ2-2, with D tentatively TRBD1 (6 bases). CDR1 and CDR2 from the germline V gene are MGHRA and YSYEKL. V dropped 4 bases and J dropped 6 bases, with 15 bases sitting between them. This CDR3 has 15 amino acids.

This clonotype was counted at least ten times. This CDR3 is CASSGGWAGELFF. CDR3 bases: TGTGCCAGCAGTGGTGGTTGGGCCGGGGAGCTGTTTTTT. The J gene is TRBJ2-2, the V gene TRBV2, with D unclear. Germline values: CDR1 SNHLY, CDR2 FYNNEI. The CDR3 spans 13 residues. Between the trimmed V and J ends, which lost 4 bases and 6 bases, there was a span of 9 bases.

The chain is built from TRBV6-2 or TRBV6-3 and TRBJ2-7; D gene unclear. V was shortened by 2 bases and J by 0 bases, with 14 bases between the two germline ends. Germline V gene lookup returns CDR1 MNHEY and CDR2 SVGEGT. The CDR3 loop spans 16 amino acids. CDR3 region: CASSYRGSDFSYEQYF. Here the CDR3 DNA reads TGTGCCAGCAGTTACCGTGGCAGCGACTTCTCCTACGAGCAGTACTTC.

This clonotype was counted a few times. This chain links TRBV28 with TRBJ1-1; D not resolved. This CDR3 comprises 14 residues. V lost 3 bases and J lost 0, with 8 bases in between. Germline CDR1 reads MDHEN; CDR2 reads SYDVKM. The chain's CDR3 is CASSFPRVNTEAFF. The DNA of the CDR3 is TGTGCCAGCAGTTTCCCCAGAGTGAACACTGAAGCTTTCTTT.

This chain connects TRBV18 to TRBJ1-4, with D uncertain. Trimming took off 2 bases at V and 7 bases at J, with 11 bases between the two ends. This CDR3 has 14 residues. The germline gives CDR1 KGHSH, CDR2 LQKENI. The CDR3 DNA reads TGTGCCAGCTCACCAACCCAAGAGAGTGAAAAACTGTTTTTT. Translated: CASSPTQESEKLFF.

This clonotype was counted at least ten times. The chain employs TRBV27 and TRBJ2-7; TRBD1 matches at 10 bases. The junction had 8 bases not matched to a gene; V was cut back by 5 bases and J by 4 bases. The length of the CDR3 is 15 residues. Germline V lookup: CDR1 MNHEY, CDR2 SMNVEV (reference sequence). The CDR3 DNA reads TGTGCCAGCAGTCGCGACGGGGACAGGGGTTACGAGCAGTACTTC. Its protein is CASSRDGDRGYEQYF.

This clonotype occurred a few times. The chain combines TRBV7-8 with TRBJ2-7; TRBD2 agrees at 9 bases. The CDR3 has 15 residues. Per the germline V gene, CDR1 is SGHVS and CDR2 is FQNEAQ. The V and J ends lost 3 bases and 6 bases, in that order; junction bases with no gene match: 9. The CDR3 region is CASSFATSGLREQYF. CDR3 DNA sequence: TGTGCCAGCAGCTTTGCGACTAGCGGCCTGCGCGAGCAGTACTTC.

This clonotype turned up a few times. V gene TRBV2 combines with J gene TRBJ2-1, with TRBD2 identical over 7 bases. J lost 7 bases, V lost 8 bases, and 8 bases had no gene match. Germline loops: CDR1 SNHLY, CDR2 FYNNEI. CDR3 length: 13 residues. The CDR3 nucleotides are TGTGCCAGCGAGCGGGGCCGGCGGAATGAGCAGTTCTTC. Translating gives CASERGRRNEQFF.

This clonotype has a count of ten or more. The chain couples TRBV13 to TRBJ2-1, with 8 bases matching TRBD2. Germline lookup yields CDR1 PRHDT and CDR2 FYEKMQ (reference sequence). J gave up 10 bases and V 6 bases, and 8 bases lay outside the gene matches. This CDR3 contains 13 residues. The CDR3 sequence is CASSPKRGTEQFF. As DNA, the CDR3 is TGTGCCAGCAGTCCCAAGCGGGGGACCGAGCAGTTCTTC.

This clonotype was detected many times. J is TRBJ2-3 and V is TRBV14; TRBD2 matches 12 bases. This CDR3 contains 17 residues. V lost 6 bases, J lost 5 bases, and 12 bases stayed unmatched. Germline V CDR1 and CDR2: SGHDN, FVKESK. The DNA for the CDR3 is TGTGCCAGCAGTCCGACTAGCGGGAGTCTGATAAGAGATACGCAGTATTTT. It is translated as CASSPTSGSLIRDTQYF.

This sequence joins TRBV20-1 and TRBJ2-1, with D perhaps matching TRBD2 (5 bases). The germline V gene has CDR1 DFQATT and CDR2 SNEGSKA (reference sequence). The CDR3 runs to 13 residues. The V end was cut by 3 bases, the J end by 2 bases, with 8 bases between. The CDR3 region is CSASSATYNEQFF. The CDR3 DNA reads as TGCAGTGCTAGTAGCGCAACCTACAATGAGCAGTTCTTC.

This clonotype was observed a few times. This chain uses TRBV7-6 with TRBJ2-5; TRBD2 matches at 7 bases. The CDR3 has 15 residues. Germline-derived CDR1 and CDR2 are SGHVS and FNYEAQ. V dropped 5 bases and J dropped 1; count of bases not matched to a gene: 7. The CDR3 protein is CASSLGVAGQETQYF. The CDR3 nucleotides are TGTGCCAGCAGCCTAGGGGTAGCGGGCCAAGAGACCCAGTACTTC.

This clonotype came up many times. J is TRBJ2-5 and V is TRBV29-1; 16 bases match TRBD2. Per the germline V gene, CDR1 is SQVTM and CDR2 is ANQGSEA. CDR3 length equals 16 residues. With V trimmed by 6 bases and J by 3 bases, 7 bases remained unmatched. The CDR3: CSVKGTSGREEETQYF. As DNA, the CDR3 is TGCAGCGTGAAGGGGACTAGCGGGAGGGAGGAAGAGACCCAGTACTTC.

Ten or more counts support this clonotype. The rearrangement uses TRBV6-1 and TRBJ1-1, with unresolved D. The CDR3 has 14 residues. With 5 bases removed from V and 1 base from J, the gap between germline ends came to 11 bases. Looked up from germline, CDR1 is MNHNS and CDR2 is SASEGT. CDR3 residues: CASSFAGGNTEAFF. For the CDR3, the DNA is TGTGCCAGCAGTTTCGCGGGAGGGAACACTGAAGCTTTCTTT.

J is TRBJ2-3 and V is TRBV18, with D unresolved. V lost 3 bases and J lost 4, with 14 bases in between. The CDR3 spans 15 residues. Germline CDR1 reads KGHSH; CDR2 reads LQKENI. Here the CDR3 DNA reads TGTGCCAGCTCACCGACCGCTGGGCCGGCAGATACGCAGTATTTT. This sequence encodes CASSPTAGPADTQYF.

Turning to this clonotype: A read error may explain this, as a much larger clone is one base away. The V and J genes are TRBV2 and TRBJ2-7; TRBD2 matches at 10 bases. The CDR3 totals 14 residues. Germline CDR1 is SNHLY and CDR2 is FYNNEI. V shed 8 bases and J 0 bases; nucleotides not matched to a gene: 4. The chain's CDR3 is CASGASGSSYEQYF. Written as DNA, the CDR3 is TGTGCCAGCGGTGCTAGCGGGAGCTCCTACGAGCAGTACTTC.

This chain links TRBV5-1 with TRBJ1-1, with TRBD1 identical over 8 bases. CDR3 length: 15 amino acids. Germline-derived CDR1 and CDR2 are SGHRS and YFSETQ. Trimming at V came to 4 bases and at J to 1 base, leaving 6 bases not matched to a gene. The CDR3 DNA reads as TGCGCCAGCAGCACTATAGGACAGGGGAACACTGAAGCTTTCTTT. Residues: CASSTIGQGNTEAFF.

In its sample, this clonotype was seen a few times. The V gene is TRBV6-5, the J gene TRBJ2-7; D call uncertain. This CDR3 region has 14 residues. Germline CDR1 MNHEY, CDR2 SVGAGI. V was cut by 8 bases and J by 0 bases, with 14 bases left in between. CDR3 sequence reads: CASYGLGHSYEQYF. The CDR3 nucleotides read TGTGCCAGCTATGGGCTGGGCCACTCCTACGAGCAGTACTTC.

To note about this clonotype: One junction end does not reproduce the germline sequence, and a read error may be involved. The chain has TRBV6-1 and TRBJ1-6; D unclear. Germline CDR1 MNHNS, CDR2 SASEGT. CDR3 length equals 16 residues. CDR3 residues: CTSSEALWLTGSPLHF. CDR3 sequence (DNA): TGTACCAGCAGTGAAGCGCTTTGGTTGACCGGCTCACCCCTCCACTTT.

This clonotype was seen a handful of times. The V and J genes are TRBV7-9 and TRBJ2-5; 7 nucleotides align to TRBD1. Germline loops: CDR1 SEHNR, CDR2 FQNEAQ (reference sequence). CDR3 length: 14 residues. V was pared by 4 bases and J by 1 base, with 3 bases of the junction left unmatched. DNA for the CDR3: TGTGCCAGCAGCTCCGGGGACAGCCAAGAGACCCAGTACTTC. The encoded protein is CASSSGDSQETQYF.